This entry lists 25 T cell receptor beta chains sequenced from one sample in a study of blood T cell repertoires in COVID-19. The method was immunoSEQ multiplex PCR; TCRdb's version includes in-frame clones alone and lacks a portion of them. This repertoire shows almost 25,000 clones, approximately 78% found once; its top ten account for 7.5% to 10%. The sequencing input was peripheral blood. The receptor set was obtained from a human donor in a cohort sampled during active COVID-19.

The CDR3 coding sequence is TGTGCTAGCTCACCGGAGCCCTCCTACGAGCAGTACTTC. It codes for CASSPEPSYEQYF. This chain links TRBV12-5 with TRBJ2-7, with D unclear. The CDR3 length is 13 residues. The germline CDR1 and CDR2 sequences are LGHNT and FRNRAP. V was shortened by 9 bases and J by 0 bases, with 12 bases between the two germline ends.

The V and J genes are TRBV7-8 and TRBJ1-1; 7 bases agree with TRBD1. CDR1 SGHVS and CDR2 FQNEAQ come from the germline V gene. V gave up 6 bases and J gave up 5 bases; unmatched junction bases: 9. The CDR3 covers 14 residues. The CDR3 sequence is CASRPRGVGTEAFF. CDR3 sequence (DNA): TGTGCCAGCAGACCCAGGGGGGTCGGAACTGAAGCTTTCTTT.

This chain joins TRBV25-1 and TRBJ1-6; D possibly corresponds to TRBD1 (6 bases). The CDR3 extends over 16 amino acids. The V end lost 6 bases, the J end lost 0 bases, and 12 bases lay between the germline ends. Germline lookup yields CDR1 MGHDK and CDR2 SYGVNS. CDR3 DNA sequence: TGTGCCAGCAGGGACAGAAATAGCTCCTATAATTCACCCCTCCACTTT. Translated, it gives CASRDRNSSYNSPLHF.

V gene TRBV5-1 combines with J gene TRBJ1-2; 7 bases are shared with TRBD1. Per germline, CDR1 SGHRS and CDR2 YFSETQ. This CDR3 is 13 amino acids long. With 5 bases clipped from V and 6 bases from J, the junction kept 7 bases outside the gene matches. CDR3: CASSYDRDDGYTF. In nucleotides, the CDR3 is TGCGCCAGCAGTTATGACAGGGACGATGGCTACACCTTC.

The rearrangement links TRBV2 to TRBJ2-7; 9 positions match TRBD1. Germline V CDR1 and CDR2: SNHLY, FYNNEI. This CDR3 spans 15 amino acids. Trimming at V came to 1 base and at J to 1 base, leaving 2 bases not matched to a gene. The DNA of the CDR3 is TGTGCCAGCAGTGAAGAAGGGACAGGGTCCTACGAGCAGTACTTC. Its protein is CASSEEGTGSYEQYF.

The chain employs TRBV13 and TRBJ2-5, with 7 bases matching TRBD2. Germline CDR1 PRHDT, CDR2 FYEKMQ (reference sequence). V lost 3 bases to trimming and J lost 2 bases; unmatched junction nucleotides: 6. The CDR3 runs 15 residues. The CDR3 coding sequence is TGTGCCAGCAGCTTGGGTGTGGGGGGGCAAGAGACCCAGTACTTC. It codes for CASSLGVGGQETQYF.

The sample holds a few counts of this clone. J is TRBJ2-7 and V is TRBV5-6; TRBD1 aligns across 7 bases. From germline, CDR1 is SGHDT and CDR2 YYEEEE. J was trimmed by 3 bases and V by 4 bases; bases with no gene match: 4. This CDR3 is 13 amino acids long. In nucleotides, the CDR3 is TGTGCCAGCAGCCAGGGACAGTTCTACGAGCAGTACTTC. It codes for CASSQGQFYEQYF.

This clone was seen a single time. The V call is TRBV19, the J call TRBJ2-5, with TRBD2 identical over 11 bases. The CDR3 loop spans 15 amino acids. The J segment lost 4 bases and the V segment lost 5 bases, leaving 6 bases of the junction unmatched. CDR1 is LNHDA, CDR2 SQIVND, per germline (reference sequence). CDR3 nucleotides: TGTGCCAGTAGTCCTAGCGGGAGGATTGGAGAGACCCAGTACTTC. It translates to CASSPSGRIGETQYF.

The genes are TRBV7-9 and TRBJ1-2, with 8 bases matching TRBD1. Germline V gives CDR1 SEHNR, CDR2 FQNEAQ (reference sequence). There are 12 residues in the CDR3. The V gene end was trimmed by 5 bases and the J gene end by 8 bases; junction bases not matched to a gene: 4. The CDR3 protein is CASSRDRGGYTF. CDR3 nucleotides: TGTGCCAGCAGCCGCGACAGGGGCGGCTACACCTTC.

The CDR3 reads CASSLGPPGQGASPLHF. DNA for the CDR3: TGTGCCAGCAGCTTAGGTCCCCCGGGACAGGGGGCCTCACCCCTCCACTTT. The chain joins TRBV7-6 to TRBJ1-6, with 12 bases that match TRBD1. Per germline, CDR1 SGHVS and CDR2 FNYEAQ. Germline trimming cut 1 base from V and 10 bases from J; bases unmatched to any gene: 8. The CDR3 consists of 17 residues.

The gene calls are TRBV19 and TRBJ2-1; D gene uncertain. CDR3 length: 16 residues. Germline values: CDR1 LNHDA, CDR2 SQIVND (reference sequence). The V gene lost 3 bases and the J gene lost 0 bases, with 12 bases spanning the gap. The CDR3 sequence: CASSIYAVSSYNEQFF. The CDR3 DNA sequence: TGTGCCAGTAGTATTTACGCGGTTAGCTCCTACAATGAGCAGTTCTTC.

This clone showed up just once. This chain links TRBV10-3 with TRBJ1-1; 7 positions agree with TRBD1. In germline, CDR1 is ENHRY, CDR2 SYGVKD. The CDR3 extends over 13 amino acids. V lost 8 bases and J lost 3; bases outside the gene matches: 6. The CDR3 coding sequence is TGTGCCATCTGGCCAGGGGGATACACTGAAGCTTTCTTT. It is translated as CAIWPGGYTEAFF.

The rearrangement links TRBV4-1 to TRBJ2-5; 8 nucleotides match TRBD2. J gave up 4 bases and V 3 bases, and 10 bases lay outside the gene matches. The CDR3 runs to 16 residues. Germline V gene data show CDR1 as MGHRA and CDR2 as YSYEKL. CDR3 in DNA: TGCGCCAGCAGCCATATTAGCGGGACTCAACTAGAGACCCAGTACTTC. It specifies CASSHISGTQLETQYF.

This chain connects TRBV19 to TRBJ2-5, with D tentatively TRBD2 (5 bases). Trimming removed 5 bases from V and 4 bases from J, with 11 bases in between. The CDR3 extends over 13 amino acids. Germline lookup yields CDR1 LNHDA and CDR2 SQIVND (reference sequence). Written as DNA, the CDR3 is TGTGCCAGTAGTGTCCTCCGGGGAGAGACCCAGTACTTC. Encoded protein: CASSVLRGETQYF.

The count of this clone is one. The DNA of the CDR3 is TGTGCCAGCAGCGCAAAACTAGGGGGGGGCCAAGAGACCCAGTACTTC. This codes for CASSAKLGGGQETQYF. The rearrangement joins TRBV5-4 to TRBJ2-5; tentatively, D is TRBD2 (7 bases). The CDR3 sequence is 16 residues long. The germline V and J ends were trimmed by 4 bases and 1 base, with 17 bases remaining between them. Germline V gene lookup returns CDR1 SGHNT and CDR2 YYREEE (reference sequence). Supplemented by reference TRBV5-4 and TRBJ2-5, the full variable domain reads ETGVTQSPTHLIKTRGQQVTLRCSSQSGHNTVSWYQQALGQGPQFIFQYYREEENGRGNFPPRFSGLQFPNYSSELNVNALELDDSALYLCASSAKLGGGQETQYFGPGTRLLVL.

This chain uses TRBV5-4 with TRBJ2-5; 14 bases are shared with TRBD2. The CDR3 contains 15 residues. The trim removed 4 bases at V and 4 bases at J, leaving 3 bases unmatched. Looked up from germline, CDR1 is SGHNT and CDR2 is YYREEE (reference sequence). The CDR3 spells CASSRLAGGLETQYF. The CDR3 coding sequence is TGTGCCAGCAGCCGACTAGCGGGGGGGCTAGAGACCCAGTACTTC.

The genes are TRBV7-6 and TRBJ2-7; the D gene is possibly TRBD2 (5 bases). This CDR3 has 15 amino acids. Germline CDR1 and CDR2: SGHVS and FNYEAQ. With 1 base removed from V and 3 bases from J, the gap between germline ends came to 13 bases. In nucleotides, the CDR3 is TGTGCCAGCAGCTTAGGGCAAGCGGAGCTCTACGAGCAGTACTTC. Translated: CASSLGQAELYEQYF.

This clone has just a few counts. The chain combines TRBV9 with TRBJ2-1, with TRBD2 identical over 15 bases. The germline V gene has CDR1 SGDLS and CDR2 YYNGEE. With V trimmed by 1 base and J by 3 bases, 8 bases remained unmatched. There are 19 residues in the CDR3. The CDR3 DNA follows: TGTGCCAGCAGCGTATCCGGGACTAGCGGGGGGACTCACTACAATGAGCAGTTCTTC. Translation: CASSVSGTSGGTHYNEQFF.

This clone was counted once. V gene TRBV6-6 combines with J gene TRBJ2-7; D perhaps matches TRBD1 (6 bases). The germline gives CDR1 MNHNY, CDR2 SVGAGI (reference sequence). The V and J ends lost 5 bases and 6 bases respectively, with 20 bases between them. The CDR3 length is 15 residues. CDR3 residues: CASSRGQPLSGEQYF. In DNA form, the CDR3 reads TGTGCCAGCAGTAGAGGACAGCCCCTATCTGGCGAGCAGTACTTC.

This clone turned up a few times. V gene TRBV3-1 (or the pseudogene TRBV3-2) combines with J gene TRBJ1-2; the match to TRBD1 covers 7 bases. V lost 3 bases to trimming and J lost 5 bases; unmatched junction nucleotides: 3. CDR3 length equals 13 residues. Looked up from germline, CDR1 is LGHDT and CDR2 is YNNKEL (reference sequence). The CDR3 region is CASSHGTAYGYTF. CDR3 nucleotides: TGTGCCAGCAGCCACGGGACAGCATATGGCTACACCTTC.

The chain is built from TRBV19 and TRBJ2-1; TRBD1 matches at 9 bases. The CDR3 consists of 14 residues. J gave up 7 bases and V 3 bases, and 4 bases lay outside the gene matches. The V gene's germline CDR1 is LNHDA and CDR2 SQIVND (reference sequence). The CDR3 DNA follows: TGTGCCAGTAGTATGAAACAGGGGGCAAATGAGCAGTTCTTC. Translated: CASSMKQGANEQFF.

The chain carries TRBV5-1 and TRBJ2-5, with TRBD2 matching over 11 bases. V lost 0 bases and J lost 5; bases outside the gene matches: 9. The V gene's germline CDR1 is SGHRS and CDR2 YFSETQ. There are 17 residues in the CDR3. The CDR3 nucleotides read TGCGCCAGCAGCTTGGTGGTAGCGGGGGGGCGGACGGAGACCCAGTACTTC. Translated: CASSLVVAGGRTETQYF.

This chain joins TRBV5-4 and TRBJ2-5; 8 nucleotides agree with TRBD1. Trimming at V came to 0 bases and at J to 4 bases, leaving 8 bases not matched to a gene. This CDR3 comprises 16 residues. Germline loops: CDR1 SGHNT, CDR2 YYREEE (reference sequence). CDR3 sequence: CASSLAQGAPSETQYF. CDR3 bases: TGTGCCAGCAGCTTGGCTCAGGGGGCCCCGTCAGAGACCCAGTACTTC.

The chain employs TRBV4-3 and TRBJ1-2; 8 bases line up with TRBD1. With 0 bases clipped from V and 8 bases from J, the junction kept 8 bases outside the gene matches. This CDR3 contains 15 residues. CDR1 and CDR2 from the germline V gene are LGHNA and YSLEER. This CDR3 is CASSQDRTGTSGYTF. CDR3 bases: TGCGCCAGCAGCCAAGACAGGACAGGGACGAGCGGCTACACCTTC.

CDR3 in amino acids: CASSWRGQGAGLTTEAFF. In DNA form, the CDR3 reads TGCGCCAGCAGCTGGAGGGGACAGGGGGCCGGACTCACCACTGAAGCTTTCTTT. The chain employs TRBV5-1 and TRBJ1-1; 12 nucleotides align to TRBD1. The CDR3 is made up of 18 amino acids. Germline lookup yields CDR1 SGHRS and CDR2 YFSETQ. The V gene end was trimmed by 3 bases and the J gene end by 4 bases; junction bases not matched to a gene: 13.